A selection of T cell receptor beta chains follows, all from one sample in a study of blood T cell repertoires in COVID-19. Generated by immunoSEQ multiplex PCR, the TCRdb table keeps only in-frame clones and is missing some. The sample contains some 190,000 clones, more than 75% of which appear only once. Specimen: peripheral blood. The receptors were sampled from a woman between 50 and 59 years old with active or convalescent COVID-19. Each CDR3 is given with its conserved first and last residue. Fields, in order: J gene, D gene, CDR3 length, V gene, clone size, CDR3 protein, CDR3 DNA. A D gene is named only where the DNA matches it firmly. The size entry is marked missing in some rows and otherwise reads once, few, many or a size class.

J: TRBJ2-6
D: TRBD2
length: 20
V: TRBV7-8
size: .
CDR3: CASSPEGLAGVLAGANVLTF
DNA: TGTGCCAGCAGCCCCGAAGGACTAGCGGGAGTGTTGGCTGGGGCCAACGTCCTGACTTTC

J: TRBJ1-5
D: .
length: 14
V: TRBV2
size: .
CDR3: CASSSGVRNQPQHF
DNA: TGTGCCAGCAGTTCAGGGGTTAGGAATCAGCCCCAGCATTTT

J: TRBJ1-1
D: .
length: 14
V: TRBV3-1/TRBV3-2
size: .
CDR3: CASSQDSVSNEAFF
DNA: TGTGCCAGCAGCCAAGATAGCGTATCGAACGAAGCTTTCTTT

J: TRBJ1-5
D: .
length: 13
V: TRBV6-1
size: .
CDR3: CASSEQVHQPQHF
DNA: TGTGCCAGCAGTGAACAGGTTCATCAGCCCCAGCATTTT

J: TRBJ2-7
D: TRBD2
length: 16
V: TRBV29-1
size: .
CDR3: CSVQSSGRAFSYEQYF
DNA: TGCAGCGTTCAATCCAGCGGGAGGGCCTTCTCCTACGAGCAGTACTTC

J: TRBJ2-3
D: TRBD1
length: 14
V: TRBV11-3
size: .
CDR3: CASSLRTGADTQYF
DNA: TGTGCCAGCAGCTTACGGACAGGGGCAGATACGCAGTATTTT

J: TRBJ2-7
D: TRBD1
length: 14
V: TRBV4-3
size: few
CDR3: CASGGQGVAYEQYF
DNA: TGCGCCAGCGGCGGACAGGGGGTTGCCTACGAGCAGTACTTC

J: TRBJ2-7
D: TRBD2
length: 14
V: TRBV28
size: .
CDR3: CASRTGLAGYEQYF
DNA: TGTGCCAGCAGAACCGGACTAGCGGGATACGAGCAGTACTTC

J: TRBJ1-1
D: TRBD1
length: 17
V: TRBV19
size: few
CDR3: CASSTGGTGPMNTEAFF
DNA: TGTGCCAGTAGTACAGGGGGGACAGGGCCCATGAACACTGAAGCTTTCTTT

J: TRBJ1-6
D: .
length: 15
V: TRBV9
size: .
CDR3: CASSPSDSSNSPLHF
DNA: TGTGCCAGCAGCCCTTCGGACAGTAGTAATTCACCCCTCCACTTT

J: TRBJ2-1
D: .
length: 13
V: TRBV19
size: .
CDR3: CASRSDRRNEQFF
DNA: TGTGCCAGTAGATCAGACAGGAGGAATGAGCAGTTCTTC

J: TRBJ2-1
D: TRBD2
length: 13
V: TRBV18
size: .
CDR3: CASSAAGGHEQFF
DNA: TGTGCCAGCTCAGCAGCGGGGGGGCATGAGCAGTTCTTC

J: TRBJ2-7
D: .
length: 15
V: TRBV6-2/TRBV6-3
size: .
CDR3: CASSYGQGFTYEQYF
DNA: TGTGCCAGCAGTTACGGGCAGGGCTTTACCTACGAGCAGTACTTC

J: TRBJ2-2
D: .
length: 14
V: TRBV6-1
size: .
CDR3: CASSEGVRPGELFF
DNA: TGTGCCAGCAGTGAAGGAGTCCGTCCCGGGGAGCTGTTTTTT

J: TRBJ1-4
D: TRBD1
length: 14
V: TRBV6-5
size: few
CDR3: CASSRGQVAEKLFF
DNA: TGTGCCAGCAGTCGGGGACAGGTCGCAGAAAAACTGTTTTTT

J: TRBJ2-1
D: TRBD2
length: 16
V: TRBV18
size: .
CDR3: CASSPPRAGGHREQFF
DNA: TGTGCCAGCTCACCGCCAAGGGCGGGAGGGCACCGCGAGCAGTTCTTC

J: TRBJ1-1
D: .
length: 14
V: TRBV19
size: .
CDR3: CASVQDPGNTEAFF
DNA: TGTGCCAGTGTACAGGACCCCGGGAACACTGAAGCTTTCTTT

J: TRBJ1-1
D: .
length: 14
V: TRBV30
size: .
CDR3: CAWSAGSGGTEAFF
DNA: TGTGCCTGGAGTGCTGGCAGCGGTGGCACTGAAGCTTTCTTT

J: TRBJ2-4
D: .
length: 14
V: TRBV3-1/TRBV3-2
size: .
CDR3: CASSQLGGGNIQYF
DNA: TGTGCCAGCAGCCAACTGGGAGGTGGAAACATTCAGTACTTC

J: TRBJ1-3
D: .
length: 17
V: TRBV7-6
size: .
CDR3: CASSLDTGVSSGNTIYF
DNA: TGTGCCAGCAGCTTAGACACGGGGGTTAGTTCTGGAAACACCATATATTTT

J: TRBJ1-2
D: .
length: 12
V: TRBV30
size: .
CDR3: CAWSGAYGGYTF
DNA: TGTGCCTGGAGTGGGGCCTACGGAGGCTACACCTTC

J: TRBJ2-6
D: TRBD1
length: 20
V: TRBV18
size: .
CDR3: CASSPRLGQGASSGANVLTF
DNA: TGTGCCAGCTCACCCAGGCTGGGGCAGGGGGCCTCCTCTGGGGCCAACGTCCTGACTTTC

J: TRBJ1-3
D: .
length: 14
V: TRBV5-1
size: .
CDR3: CASSLDSQGNTIYF
DNA: TGCGCCAGCAGCTTGGATTCTCAGGGAAACACCATATATTTT

J: TRBJ2-1
D: .
length: 16
V: TRBV11-1
size: .
CDR3: CASSPARDNYNNEQFF
DNA: TGTGCCAGCAGCCCCGCCCGGGACAACTACAACAATGAGCAGTTCTTC

J: TRBJ2-5
D: .
length: 13
V: TRBV4-2
size: .
CDR3: CASSPPRRETQYF
DNA: TGTGCCAGCAGCCCTCCTAGGAGGGAGACCCAGTACTTC

J: TRBJ1-2
D: .
length: 12
V: TRBV28
size: .
CDR3: CASSLLTRGYTF
DNA: TGTGCCAGCAGCCTCTTAACCAGGGGCTACACCTTC

J: TRBJ1-5
D: .
length: 16
V: TRBV7-2
size: many
CDR3: CASSPRAGAGNQPQHF
DNA: TGTGCCAGCAGCCCCCGGGCAGGGGCGGGCAATCAGCCCCAGCATTTT

J: TRBJ2-2
D: TRBD1
length: 16
V: TRBV6-5
size: .
CDR3: CASSYSGQGNTGELFF
DNA: TGTGCCAGCAGTTACTCTGGACAGGGAAACACCGGGGAGCTGTTTTTT

J: TRBJ1-5
D: TRBD1
length: 19
V: TRBV4-3
size: .
CDR3: CASSQDLVGTGGLSRPQHF
DNA: TGCGCCAGCAGCCAAGATCTGGTAGGGACAGGGGGCCTCAGTCGGCCCCAGCATTTT

J: TRBJ2-1
D: .
length: 15
V: TRBV19
size: .
CDR3: CASSAAGAPNDEQFF
DNA: TGTGCCAGTAGTGCCGCCGGAGCGCCGAACGATGAGCAGTTCTTC

J: TRBJ2-7
D: TRBD1
length: 16
V: TRBV2
size: .
CDR3: CASSDYGFRGRHEQYF
DNA: TGTGCCAGCAGTGATTATGGGTTCAGGGGGCGTCACGAGCAGTACTTC

J: TRBJ1-3
D: .
length: 17
V: TRBV12-2
size: many
CDR3: CASRLDGNRGPGNTIYF
DNA: TGTGCAAGTCGCTTAGACGGAAACAGGGGGCCTGGAAACACCATATATTTT

J: TRBJ1-1
D: .
length: 13
V: TRBV6-5
size: .
CDR3: CASTRTANTEAFF
DNA: TGTGCCAGCACAAGGACTGCGAACACTGAAGCTTTCTTT

J: TRBJ1-3
D: TRBD1
length: 16
V: TRBV28
size: .
CDR3: CASSRLQGSSGNTIYF
DNA: TGTGCCAGCAGCCGCTTACAGGGGTCCTCTGGAAACACCATATATTTT

J: TRBJ1-1
D: .
length: 14
V: TRBV5-1
size: many
CDR3: CASSPGSSSTEAFF
DNA: TGCGCCAGCAGCCCCGGGTCCTCTAGCACTGAAGCTTTCTTT

J: TRBJ1-2
D: TRBD1
length: 15
V: TRBV5-1
size: .
CDR3: CASSFGGQGTYGYTF
DNA: TGCGCCAGCAGCTTCGGGGGACAGGGGACATATGGCTACACCTTC

J: TRBJ2-1
D: TRBD2
length: 15
V: TRBV7-8
size: .
CDR3: CASSLGLAGNNEQFF
DNA: TGTGCCAGCAGCTTAGGCCTAGCGGGAAACAATGAGCAGTTCTTC

J: TRBJ1-6
D: .
length: 14
V: TRBV11-2
size: .
CDR3: CASSRQRLNSPLHF
DNA: TGTGCCAGCAGCAGACAGCGATTGAATTCACCCCTCCACTTT

J: TRBJ2-5
D: TRBD2
length: 14
V: TRBV11-2
size: .
CDR3: CASRERLAGETQYF
DNA: TGTGCCAGCAGAGAGAGACTAGCCGGGGAGACCCAGTACTTC

J: TRBJ1-3
D: TRBD1
length: 14
V: TRBV6-4
size: .
CDR3: CATSGTGHWGTIYF
DNA: TGTGCCACCTCCGGGACAGGTCACTGGGGCACCATATATTTT

J: TRBJ1-1
D: .
length: 13
V: TRBV7-2
size: .
CDR3: CASSLTGKTEAFF
DNA: TGTGCCAGCAGCTTAACAGGGAAGACTGAAGCTTTCTTT

J: TRBJ2-6
D: .
length: 16
V: TRBV4-2
size: .
CDR3: CASSPRSGSGANVLTF
DNA: TGTGCCAGCAGCCCTCGGAGCGGCTCTGGGGCCAACGTCCTGACTTTC

J: TRBJ1-2
D: .
length: 14
V: TRBV25-1
size: .
CDR3: CASSESLKGSGYTF
DNA: TGTGCCAGCAGTGAAAGTCTGAAGGGGTCTGGCTACACCTTC

J: TRBJ1-3
D: .
length: 14
V: TRBV7-2
size: few
CDR3: CASSSQGSINTIYF
DNA: TGTGCCAGCAGCTCCCAGGGCTCCATAAACACCATATATTTT

J: TRBJ2-7
D: .
length: 11
V: TRBV5-1
size: .
CDR3: CASSAHREQYF
DNA: TGCGCCAGCAGCGCACACAGAGAGCAGTACTTC

J: TRBJ2-7
D: TRBD2
length: 13
V: TRBV11-3
size: .
CDR3: CASSTGGEAGQYF
DNA: TGTGCCAGCAGCACTGGGGGGGAAGCGGGGCAGTACTTC

J: TRBJ1-4
D: .
length: 15
V: TRBV14
size: once
CDR3: CASSYRDTTNEKLFF
DNA: TGTGCCAGCAGCTACCGGGACACCACTAATGAAAAACTGTTTTTT

J: TRBJ2-3
D: TRBD2
length: 16
V: TRBV7-3
size: once
CDR3: CASSASGGLGTDTQYF
DNA: TGTGCCAGCAGCGCCTCGGGGGGTTTAGGCACAGATACGCAGTATTTT

J: TRBJ2-7
D: TRBD2
length: 14
V: TRBV6-5
size: .
CDR3: CASKRGGSEYEQYF
DNA: TGTGCCAGCAAGAGGGGCGGGAGTGAGTACGAGCAGTACTTC

J: TRBJ1-3
D: .
length: 12
V: TRBV28
size: .
CDR3: CASSLDTHTIYF
DNA: TGTGCCAGCAGTTTGGACACGCACACCATATATTTT

J: TRBJ1-1
D: .
length: 14
V: TRBV28
size: once
CDR3: CASSSGGADTEAFF
DNA: TGTGCCAGCAGTTCGGGGGGCGCGGACACTGAAGCTTTCTTT

J: TRBJ2-7
D: .
length: 15
V: TRBV18
size: .
CDR3: CASSPETGSNYEQYF
DNA: TGTGCCAGCTCACCAGAAACAGGGAGTAACTACGAGCAGTACTTC

J: TRBJ2-7
D: TRBD1
length: 14
V: TRBV6-5
size: .
CDR3: CASRRDRGFYEQYF
DNA: TGTGCCAGCAGGAGGGACAGGGGTTTCTACGAGCAGTACTTC